Described below is a single TCR beta chain sequence and its context. Original analysis: Quantification of nucleated cells was approximated via reference gene primer amplification. Sequencing used immunoSEQ multiplex PCR; TCRdb keeps in-frame clones, though not all of them. V, J and clone size derive from that table, while D and trimming were established from the DNA sequence. Seen here are over 120,000 clones, over 75% observed once, and the top ten hold 1.5% to 2%. The CDR3 has 16 amino acids. V lost 0 bases and J lost 3, with 15 bases in between. Germline CDR1 reads SGHRS; CDR2 reads YFSETQ. The entry originates in a study of blood T cell repertoires in COVID-19.

Sequenced: peripheral blood. This sequence originates from a woman between 45 and 60 years old with acute or convalescent COVID-19. The chain links TRBV5-1 to TRBJ1-2; D gene unclear. The CDR3 reads CASSLDFPESDYGYTF. The DNA for the CDR3 is TGCGCCAGCAGCTTGGATTTTCCGGAGAGCGACTATGGCTACACCTTC.